What follows is one T cell receptor beta chain and its context. This sample stems from a study of blood T cell repertoires in COVID-19. Study context: The United States, Italy and Spain supplied acute and convalescent COVID-19 samples. T cells, B-cell-depleted T cells, or PBMCs provided the cDNA or gDNA that served as material.

This CDR3 region has 11 residues. Germline assignment: CDR1 DFQATT and CDR2 SNEGSKA (reference sequence). J gave up 7 bases and V 5 bases, and 2 bases lay outside the gene matches. Original processing notes: Amplification from reference gene primers served as the basis for estimated nucleated cell counts. This table comes from immunoSEQ multiplex PCR, and its TCRdb copy is limited to in-frame clones, with some not included. V and J calls and clone size are those listed in that table; D and trimming were worked out from the DNA. The sample lists about 170,000 clones, approximately 86% occurring once. The chain links TRBV20-1 to TRBJ2-1; 7 bases fit TRBD2. Material for sequencing was peripheral blood. The sequence was obtained from a woman aged 80 or over with COVID-19, enrolled during active disease. The CDR3 DNA follows: TGCAGTGCTCGACTAGCAAATGAGCAGTTCTTC. It is translated as CSARLANEQFF.